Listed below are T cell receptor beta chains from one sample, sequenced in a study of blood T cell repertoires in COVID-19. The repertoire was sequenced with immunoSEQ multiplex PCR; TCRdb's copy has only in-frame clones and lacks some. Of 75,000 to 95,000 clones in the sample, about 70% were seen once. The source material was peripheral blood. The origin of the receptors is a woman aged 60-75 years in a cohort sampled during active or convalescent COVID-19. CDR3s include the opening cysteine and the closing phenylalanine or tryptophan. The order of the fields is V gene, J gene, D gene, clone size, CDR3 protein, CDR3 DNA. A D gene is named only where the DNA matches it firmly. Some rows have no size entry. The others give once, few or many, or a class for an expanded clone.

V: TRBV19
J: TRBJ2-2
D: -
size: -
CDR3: CASSSGTFTELFF
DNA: TGTGCCAGTAGTAGCGGGACTTTCACGGAGCTGTTTTTT

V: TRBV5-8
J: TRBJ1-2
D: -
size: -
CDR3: CASTLGRAGYTF
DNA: TGTGCCAGCACCTTGGGTCGGGCGGGGTACACCTTC

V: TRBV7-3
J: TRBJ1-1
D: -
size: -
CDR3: CASSSQENTEAFF
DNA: TGTGCCAGCAGCTCTCAGGAGAACACTGAAGCTTTCTTT

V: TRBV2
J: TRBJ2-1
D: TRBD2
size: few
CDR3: CASSEMGTSGTYNEQFF
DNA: TGTGCCAGCAGTGAAATGGGGACTAGCGGCACCTACAATGAGCAGTTCTTC

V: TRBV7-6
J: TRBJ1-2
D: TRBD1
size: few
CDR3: CASSLEGTGHGYTF
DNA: TGTGCCAGCAGCTTAGAAGGGACAGGGCATGGCTACACCTTC

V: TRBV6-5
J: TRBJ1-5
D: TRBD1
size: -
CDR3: CASRSQGAGNQPQHF
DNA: TGTGCCAGCAGGTCACAGGGGGCCGGCAATCAGCCCCAGCATTTT

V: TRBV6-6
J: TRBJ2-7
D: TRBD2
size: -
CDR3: CASSPLGGGYEQYF
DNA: TGTGCCAGCAGCCCCCTCGGGGGGGGCTACGAGCAGTACTTC

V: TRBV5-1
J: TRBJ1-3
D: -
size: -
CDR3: CASSADRPPGNTIYF
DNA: TGCGCCAGCAGCGCCGACAGACCTCCTGGAAACACCATATATTTT

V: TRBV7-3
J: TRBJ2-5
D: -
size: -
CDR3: CASSLIGAGAQYF
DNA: TGTGCCAGCAGCTTAATTGGTGCAGGGGCCCAGTACTTC

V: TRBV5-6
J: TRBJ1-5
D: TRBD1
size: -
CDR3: CASSLAGTGVAGNQPQHF
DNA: TGTGCCAGCAGCTTGGCGGGTACAGGGGTGGCGGGCAATCAGCCCCAGCATTTT

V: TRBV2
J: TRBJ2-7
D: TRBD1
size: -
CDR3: CASSVYDRVYEQYF
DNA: TGTGCCAGCAGTGTTTACGACAGGGTCTACGAGCAGTACTTC

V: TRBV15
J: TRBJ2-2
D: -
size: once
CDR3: CATSRDVGVLNTGELFF
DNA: TGTGCCACCAGCAGAGATGTCGGGGTCCTGAACACCGGGGAGCTGTTTTTT

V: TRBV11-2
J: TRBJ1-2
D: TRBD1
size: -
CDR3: CASSLENRGGYTF
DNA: TGTGCCAGCAGCTTGGAAAACAGGGGGGGCTACACCTTC

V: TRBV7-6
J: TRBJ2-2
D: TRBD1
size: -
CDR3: CASSSEGTGDTGELFF
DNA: TGTGCCAGCAGCTCCGAAGGGACAGGGGACACCGGGGAGCTGTTTTTT

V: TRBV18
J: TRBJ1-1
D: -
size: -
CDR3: CASSPGLDKQDEAFF
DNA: TGTGCCAGCTCACCGGGTCTGGATAAGCAGGATGAAGCTTTCTTT

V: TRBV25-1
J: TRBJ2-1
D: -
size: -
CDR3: CASSVGTSNEQFF
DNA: TGTGCCAGCAGTGTAGGGACAAGCAATGAGCAGTTCTTC

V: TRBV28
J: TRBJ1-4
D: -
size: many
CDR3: CASSFGLSNEKLFF
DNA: TGTGCCAGCAGTTTCGGTCTATCTAATGAAAAACTGTTTTTT

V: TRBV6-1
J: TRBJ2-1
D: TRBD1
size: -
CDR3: CASSEKGTGMVFF
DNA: TGTGCCAGCAGTGAGAAAGGGACAGGCATGGTGTTCTTC

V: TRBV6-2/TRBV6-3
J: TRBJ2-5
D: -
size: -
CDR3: CASSYSGGRETQYF
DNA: TGTGCCAGCAGTTACTCAGGGGGAAGAGAGACCCAGTACTTC

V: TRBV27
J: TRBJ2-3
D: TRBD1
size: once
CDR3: CASSLGRDRALDTQYF
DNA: TGTGCCAGCAGTTTAGGTCGGGACAGGGCGTTGGATACGCAGTATTTT

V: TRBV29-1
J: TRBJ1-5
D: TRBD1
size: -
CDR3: CSVVQGSGNQPQHF
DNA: TGCAGCGTTGTACAGGGGAGTGGCAATCAGCCCCAGCATTTT

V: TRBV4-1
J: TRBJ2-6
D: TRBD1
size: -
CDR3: CASSQRQGVVSGANVLTF
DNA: TGCGCCAGCAGCCAAAGACAGGGGGTGGTCTCTGGGGCCAACGTCCTGACTTTC

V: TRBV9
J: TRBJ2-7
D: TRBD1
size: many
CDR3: CASSGGQGSRSYEQYF
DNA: TGTGCCAGCAGCGGGGGACAGGGGTCAAGGTCCTACGAGCAGTACTTC

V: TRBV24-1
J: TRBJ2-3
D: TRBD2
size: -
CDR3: CATSETGTSKWYF
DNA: TGTGCCACCAGTGAAACCGGGACTAGCAAATGGTATTTT

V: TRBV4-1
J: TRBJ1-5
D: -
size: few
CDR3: CASSQAGGNQPQHF
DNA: TGCGCCAGCAGCCAAGCAGGGGGCAATCAGCCCCAGCATTTT

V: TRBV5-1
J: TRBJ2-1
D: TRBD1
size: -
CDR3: CASSLFGQGGNNEQFF
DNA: TGCGCCAGCAGCTTGTTTGGACAGGGTGGGAACAATGAGCAGTTCTTC

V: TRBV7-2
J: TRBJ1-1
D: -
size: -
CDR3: CASSPRLWNTEAFF
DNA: TGTGCCAGCAGCCCTCGACTTTGGAACACTGAAGCTTTCTTT

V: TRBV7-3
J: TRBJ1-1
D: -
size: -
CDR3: CASSLGHENTEAFF
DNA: TGTGCCAGCAGCTTAGGACACGAGAACACTGAAGCTTTCTTT

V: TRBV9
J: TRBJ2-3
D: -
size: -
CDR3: CASSVDGGTDTQYF
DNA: TGTGCCAGCAGCGTAGACGGGGGCACAGATACGCAGTATTTT

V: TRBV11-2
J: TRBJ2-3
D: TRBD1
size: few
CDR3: CASSVGQGGLLDTQYF
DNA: TGTGCCAGCAGCGTTGGACAGGGTGGTCTGTTAGATACGCAGTATTTT

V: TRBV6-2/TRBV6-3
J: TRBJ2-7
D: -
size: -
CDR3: CASSSNRVHEQYF
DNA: TGTGCCAGCAGTTCAAACAGGGTGCACGAGCAGTACTTC

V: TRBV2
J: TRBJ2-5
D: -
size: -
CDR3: CASAAPQGQETQYF
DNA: TGTGCCAGCGCCGCCCCGCAGGGCCAAGAGACCCAGTACTTC

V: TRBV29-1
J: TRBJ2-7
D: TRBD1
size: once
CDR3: CSVSNTGTGSYEQYF
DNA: TGCAGCGTCTCTAATACCGGGACAGGGTCCTACGAGCAGTACTTC

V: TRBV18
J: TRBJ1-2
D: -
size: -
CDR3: CASSPSRDYGYTF
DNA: TGTGCCAGCTCACCTAGCAGGGACTATGGCTACACCTTC

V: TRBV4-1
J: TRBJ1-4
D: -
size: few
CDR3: CASSQWQNEKLFF
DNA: TGCGCCAGCAGCCAATGGCAGAATGAAAAACTGTTTTTT

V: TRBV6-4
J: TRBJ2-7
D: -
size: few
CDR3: CASRGDIGEQYF
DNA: TGTGCCAGCAGGGGGGACATAGGCGAGCAGTACTTC

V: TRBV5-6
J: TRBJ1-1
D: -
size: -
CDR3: CASTGARDEAFF
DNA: TGTGCCAGCACAGGGGCTCGCGATGAAGCTTTCTTT

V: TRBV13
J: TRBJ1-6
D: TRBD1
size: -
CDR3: CASSSLPTGDSPLHF
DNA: TGTGCCAGCAGCTCTCTACCCACAGGGGATTCACCCCTCCACTTT

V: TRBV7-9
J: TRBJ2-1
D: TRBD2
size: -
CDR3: CASSPTSGGADEQFF
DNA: TGTGCCAGCAGCCCCACTAGCGGGGGGGCCGATGAGCAGTTCTTC

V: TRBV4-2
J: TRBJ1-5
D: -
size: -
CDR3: CASSQDEVQPQHF
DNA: TGTGCCAGCAGCCAAGATGAGGTTCAGCCCCAGCATTTT

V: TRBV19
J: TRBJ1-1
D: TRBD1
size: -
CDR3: CAIQGAREAFF
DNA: TGTGCCATACAGGGGGCTCGAGAAGCTTTCTTT

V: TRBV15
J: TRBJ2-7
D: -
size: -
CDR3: CATSRAGDHEQYF
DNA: TGTGCCACCAGCAGAGCGGGGGACCACGAGCAGTACTTC

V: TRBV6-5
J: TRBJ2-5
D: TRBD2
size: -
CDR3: CASRLAGQETQYF
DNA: TGTGCCAGCAGGCTAGCGGGACAAGAGACCCAGTACTTC

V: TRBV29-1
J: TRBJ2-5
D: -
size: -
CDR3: CSVEAQLKETQYF
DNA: TGCAGCGTTGAAGCACAGCTCAAAGAGACCCAGTACTTC